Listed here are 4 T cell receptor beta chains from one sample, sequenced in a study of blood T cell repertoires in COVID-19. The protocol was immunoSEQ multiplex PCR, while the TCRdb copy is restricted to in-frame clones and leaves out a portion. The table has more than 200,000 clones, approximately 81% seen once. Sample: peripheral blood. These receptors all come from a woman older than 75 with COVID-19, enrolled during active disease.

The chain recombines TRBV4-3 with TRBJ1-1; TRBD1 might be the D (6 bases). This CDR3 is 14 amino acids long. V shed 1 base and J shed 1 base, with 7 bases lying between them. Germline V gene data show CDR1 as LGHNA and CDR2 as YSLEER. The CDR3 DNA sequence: TGCGCCAGCAGCCAAGTGACAGGGAACACTGAAGCTTTCTTT. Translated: CASSQVTGNTEAFF.

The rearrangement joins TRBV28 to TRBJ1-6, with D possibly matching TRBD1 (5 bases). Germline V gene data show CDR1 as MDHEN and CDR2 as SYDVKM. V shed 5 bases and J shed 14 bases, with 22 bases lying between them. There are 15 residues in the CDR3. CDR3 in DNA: TGTGCCAGCAGTCCACCTCAGGCCCCCGGGGACTCCCTCCACTTT. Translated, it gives CASSPPQAPGDSLHF.

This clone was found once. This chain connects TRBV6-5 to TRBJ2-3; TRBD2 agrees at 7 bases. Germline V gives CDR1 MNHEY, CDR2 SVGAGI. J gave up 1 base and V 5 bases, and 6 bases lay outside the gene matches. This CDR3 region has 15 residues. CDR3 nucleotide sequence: TGTGCCAGCAGTATAACGGGGGGACGCACAGATACGCAGTATTTT. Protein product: CASSITGGRTDTQYF.

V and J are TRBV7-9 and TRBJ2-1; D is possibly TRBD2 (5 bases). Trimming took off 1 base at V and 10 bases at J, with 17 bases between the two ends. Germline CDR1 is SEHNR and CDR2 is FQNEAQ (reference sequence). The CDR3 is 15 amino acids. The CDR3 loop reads CASSLGLLVTGEQFF. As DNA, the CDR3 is TGTGCCAGCAGCTTAGGATTACTAGTAACTGGGGAGCAGTTCTTC.